The entry that follows covers one T cell receptor (beta chain) sequence. These data come from a study of cytomegalovirus exposure and HLA in healthy donors. Between the trimmed V and J ends, which lost 0 bases and 4 bases, there was a span of 13 bases. Germline loops: CDR1 MNHNS, CDR2 SASEGT. The CDR3 sequence is 16 residues long. With 60 Vbeta and 13 Jbeta primers, the PCR was carried out. Only in-frame clones appear in the TCRdb table, and some are missing; sequencing was by immunoSEQ multiplex PCR. This table holds about 160,000 clones, less than 80% found once. This chain links TRBV6-1 with TRBJ2-1; D is undetermined. Sequenced input: PBMCs. The source is a man in his forties in good health and CMV-seronegative. CDR3 sequence reads: CASSEAIPETYNEQFF. In DNA, the CDR3 is TGTGCCAGCAGTGAAGCGATCCCCGAAACTTACAATGAGCAGTTCTTC.